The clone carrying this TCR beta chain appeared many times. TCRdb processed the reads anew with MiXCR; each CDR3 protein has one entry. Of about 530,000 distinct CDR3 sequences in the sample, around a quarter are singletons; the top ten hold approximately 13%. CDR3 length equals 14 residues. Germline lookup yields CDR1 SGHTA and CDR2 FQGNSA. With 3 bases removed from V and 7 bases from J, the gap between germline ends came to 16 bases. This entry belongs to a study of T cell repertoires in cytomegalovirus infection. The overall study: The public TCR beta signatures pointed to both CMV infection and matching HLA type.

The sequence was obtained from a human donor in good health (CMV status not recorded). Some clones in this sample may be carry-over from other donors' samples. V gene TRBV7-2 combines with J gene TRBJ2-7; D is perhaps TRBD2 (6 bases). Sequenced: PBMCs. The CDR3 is CASSFSGSTFEQYF. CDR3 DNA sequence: TGTGCCAGCAGCTTCTCCGGGAGTACCTTTGAGCAGTACTTC.